A selection of T cell receptor beta chains follows, all from one sample in a study of T cells in Graves' hyperthyroidism and ophthalmopathy. TCRdb re-analysed the multiplex PCR reads in MiXCR, keeping a single row per CDR3 protein. The repertoire holds 400,000 to 500,000 distinct CDR3 sequences, with under 15% as singletons. Input material: blood. The receptors shown here come from a man aged 18 to 29 with Graves' ophthalmopathy. Each CDR3 is given with its conserved first and last residue. The D gene is left open where the match is weak. Part of the rows lack a size; the others show once, few, many or a class for expanded clones.

v_gene,len,d_gene,j_gene,abundance,CDR3nt,CDR3aa
TRBV13,15,NA,TRBJ2-1,NA,TGTGCCAGCAGCTTAGGGGCTAGCCTTAGCAATGAGCTGTTCTTC,CASSLGASLSNELFF
TRBV11-1,13,NA,TRBJ2-5,many,TGTGCCAGCAGTCCCCTGTCTGGAGAGACCCAGTACTTC,CASSPLSGETQYF
TRBV20-1,13,NA,TRBJ2-7,many,TGCAGTGCTAGAGAGCAGGACACCTACGAGCAGTACTTC,CSAREQDTYEQYF
TRBV6-1,16,NA,TRBJ2-5,many,TGTGCCAGCAGCCCCCCGATGGAGCGGCGCCGAGAGACCCAGTACTTC,CASSPPMERRRETQYF
TRBV11-3,16,TRBD2,TRBJ2-1,NA,TGTGCCAGCAGCTGGGGGGAGGGGCGGGGGGGCCATGAGCAGTTCTTC,CASSWGEGRGGHEQFF
TRBV2,13,NA,TRBJ1-1,many,TGTGCCAGCAGCCCGGAAATGAACACTGAAGCTTTCTTT,CASSPEMNTEAFF
TRBV12-3/TRBV12-4,15,NA,TRBJ2-7,many,TGTGCCAGCAGTCTGGGACGGATCCGCTCCTACGAGCAGTACTTC,CASSLGRIRSYEQYF
TRBV20-1,14,NA,TRBJ1-5,many,TGCAGTGTTTTGCCCAGGGGTAGCAATCAGCCCCAGCATTTT,CSVLPRGSNQPQHF
TRBV5-6,15,NA,TRBJ1-5,many,TGTGCCAGCAGATCGGGACATATAAGCAATCAGCCCCAGCATTTT,CASRSGHISNQPQHF
TRBV11-2,14,NA,TRBJ2-7,many,TGTGCCAGCAGCTCGCGCTGGGACACCCACGAGCAGTACTTC,CASSSRWDTHEQYF
TRBV11-2,16,TRBD1,TRBJ1-5,many,TGTGCCAGCAGCTTAGGTGGACAGGGGATGAATCAGCCCCAGCATTTT,CASSLGGQGMNQPQHF
TRBV24-1,16,NA,TRBJ1-5,many,TGTGCCACCAGTGACCCAAGCAAGGGGAGCAATCAGCCCCAGCATTTT,CATSDPSKGSNQPQHF
TRBV4-1,13,NA,TRBJ2-7,many,TGCGCCAGCAGCAGCGGGCCGAACTACGAGCAGTACTTC,CASSSGPNYEQYF
TRBV5-1,15,NA,TRBJ2-3,many,TGCGCCAGCAGCTTGGGTCGAAGGGTCACAGATACGCAGTATTTT,CASSLGRRVTDTQYF
TRBV13,15,NA,TRBJ2-1,NA,TGTGCCAGCAGCGTAGACGGAGAACCCTGCAATGAGCAGTTCTTC,CASSVDGEPCNEQFF
TRBV28,13,NA,TRBJ2-1,many,TGTGCCAGCAGTAACAGGTACTACAATGAGCAGTTCTTC,CASSNRYYNEQFF
TRBV7-9,15,NA,TRBJ2-1,few,TGTGCCAGCAGCCGCGGGTCCAGCTCCTACAATGAGCAGTTCTTC,CASSRGSSSYNEQFF
TRBV7-9,13,NA,TRBJ2-1,many,TGTGCCAGCAGGGGAGGAGGTCGGAATGAGCAGTTCTTC,CASRGGGRNEQFF
TRBV6-1,15,TRBD2,TRBJ2-1,many,TGTGCCAGCATACCTAGCGGGGGGCCCGACAATGAGCAGTTCTTC,CASIPSGGPDNEQFF
TRBV6-1,15,NA,TRBJ2-3,many,TGTGCCAGCAGTGGAACAGGGACGCTCACAGATACGCAGTATTTT,CASSGTGTLTDTQYF
TRBV6-1,15,NA,TRBJ1-5,many,TGTGCCAGCAGTCCCGAAATCTGGAGCAATCAGCCCCAGCATTTT,CASSPEIWSNQPQHF
TRBV29-1,17,NA,TRBJ2-6,few,TGCAGCGTTGAAGACAGGGGGGGAAACTCTGGGGCCAACGTCCTGACTTTC,CSVEDRGGNSGANVLTF
TRBV11-2,18,NA,TRBJ2-6,many,TGTGCCAGCAGCTTATGGAACCTACGTGGATCTGGGGCCAACGTCCTGACTTTC,CASSLWNLRGSGANVLTF
TRBV9,16,NA,TRBJ2-2,NA,TGTGCCAGCAGCGTAGGGAGGGGGCTAAACACCGGGGAGCTGTTTTTT,CASSVGRGLNTGELFF
TRBV2,13,NA,TRBJ1-5,many,TGTGCCAGCAGGGACTATAGCAATCAGCCCCAGCATTTT,CASRDYSNQPQHF
TRBV30,12,NA,TRBJ2-7,many,TGTGCCTGGAGTGTCCGAGGATACGAGCAGTACTTC,CAWSVRGYEQYF
TRBV6-1,16,NA,TRBJ1-5,many,TGTGCCAGCAGTACAAGTCAGGGTTATAGCAATCAGCCCCAGCATTTT,CASSTSQGYSNQPQHF
TRBV19,12,TRBD2,TRBJ2-7,NA,TGTGCCACCTCGGGACTAGCAGTCGAGCAGTACTTC,CATSGLAVEQYF
TRBV7-9,13,NA,TRBJ2-1,NA,TGTGCCAGCAGCCGACTCCTAGCCGGGGAGCAGTTCTTC,CASSRLLAGEQFF
TRBV27,15,NA,TRBJ1-5,NA,TGTACCAGCCGTCCCCACCAGGGAAGCAATCAGCCCCAGCATTTT,CTSRPHQGSNQPQHF
TRBV6-5,15,NA,TRBJ1-5,many,TGTGCCAGCAGTTACCCTCCGGGGCCGAATCAGCCCCAGCATTTT,CASSYPPGPNQPQHF
TRBV4-1,16,TRBD2,TRBJ2-3,NA,TGCGCCAGCAGCCAAGATCCGCTGGGGGGGTCAGATACGCAGTATTTT,CASSQDPLGGSDTQYF
TRBV12-3/TRBV12-4,13,NA,TRBJ2-2,many,TGTGCCAGCAGTTTAAGTGAGGCCGGGGAGCTGTTTTTT,CASSLSEAGELFF
TRBV29-1,13,TRBD2,TRBJ2-7,many,TGCAGCGTTGGGGCGGGAGCGGTCTACGAGCAGTACTTC,CSVGAGAVYEQYF
TRBV30,15,TRBD1,TRBJ1-4,many,TGTGCCTGCCATGGGTGGGGACAGCACCAAGAAAAACTGTTTTTT,CACHGWGQHQEKLFF
TRBV18,14,TRBD1,TRBJ1-2,few,TGTGCCAGCTCACCGGATGACAGGGTCCTTGGCTACACCTTC,CASSPDDRVLGYTF
TRBV5-1,14,NA,TRBJ2-5,many,TGCGCCAGCGACGGGGGCAGCCCTGGGGAGACCCAGTACTTC,CASDGGSPGETQYF
TRBV6-1,13,NA,TRBJ1-5,many,TGTGCCAGCAGTATCGCAGGTCATCAGCCCCAGCATTTT,CASSIAGHQPQHF